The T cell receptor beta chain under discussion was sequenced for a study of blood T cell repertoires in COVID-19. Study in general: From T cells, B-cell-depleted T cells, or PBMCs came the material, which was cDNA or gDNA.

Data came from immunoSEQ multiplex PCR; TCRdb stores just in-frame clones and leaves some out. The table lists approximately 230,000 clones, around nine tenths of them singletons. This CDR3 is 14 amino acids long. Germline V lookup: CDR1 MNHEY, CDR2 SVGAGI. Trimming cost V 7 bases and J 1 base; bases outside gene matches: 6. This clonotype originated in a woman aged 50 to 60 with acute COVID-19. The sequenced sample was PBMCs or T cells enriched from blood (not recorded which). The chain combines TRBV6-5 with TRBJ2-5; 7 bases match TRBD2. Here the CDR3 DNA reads TGTGCCAGCACCGCTAGCGGAACCCAAGAGACCCAGTACTTC. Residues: CASTASGTQETQYF.